This TCR beta chain was profiled in a study of T cell responses to AZD1222 COVID-19 vaccine. The CDR3 has 16 amino acids. Germline trimming cut 1 base from V and 6 bases from J; bases unmatched to any gene: 9. Germline CDR1 and CDR2: LNHDA and SQIVND (reference sequence). Here immunoSEQ multiplex PCR was the method, and the copy in TCRdb shows in-frame clones only, minus some. This sample carries approximately 89,000 clones, 85% to 95% of them seen once, and the ten largest clones take around 10%. The starting material was peripheral blood, obtained 28 days after the second AZD1222 dose. The V gene is TRBV19, the J gene TRBJ1-1; 9 positions agree with TRBD1. The clonotype originates from an adult who received the AZD1222 COVID-19 vaccine. In DNA, the CDR3 is TGTGCCAGTAGTATAGCCTGGGGACAGGGAAGCGCTGAAGCTTTCTTT. Translating it yields CASSIAWGQGSAEAFF.